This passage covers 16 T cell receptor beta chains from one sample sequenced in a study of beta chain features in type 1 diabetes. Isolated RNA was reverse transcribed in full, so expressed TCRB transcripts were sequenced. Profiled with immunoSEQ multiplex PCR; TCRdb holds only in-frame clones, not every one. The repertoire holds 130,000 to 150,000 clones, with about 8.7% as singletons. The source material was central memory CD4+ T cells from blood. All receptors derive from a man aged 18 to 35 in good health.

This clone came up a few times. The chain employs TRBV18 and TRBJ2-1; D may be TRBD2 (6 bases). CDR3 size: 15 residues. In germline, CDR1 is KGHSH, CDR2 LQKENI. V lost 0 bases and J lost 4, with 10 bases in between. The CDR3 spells CASSPPSGQYNEQFF. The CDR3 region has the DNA TGTGCCAGCTCACCACCTAGCGGCCAGTACAATGAGCAGTTCTTC. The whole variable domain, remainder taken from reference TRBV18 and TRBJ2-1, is NAGVMQNPRHLVRRRGQEARLRCSPMKGHSHVYWYRQLPEEGLKFMVYLQKENIIDESGMPKERFSAEFPKEGPSILRIQQVVRGDSAAYFCASSPPSGQYNEQFFGPGTRLTVL.

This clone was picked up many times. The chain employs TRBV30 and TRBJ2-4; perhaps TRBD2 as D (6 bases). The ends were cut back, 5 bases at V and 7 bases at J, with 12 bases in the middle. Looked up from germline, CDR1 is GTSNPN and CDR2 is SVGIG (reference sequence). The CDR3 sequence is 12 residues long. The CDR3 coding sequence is TGTGCCTGGGCGAGGCGGGGTAACATTCAGTACTTC. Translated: CAWARRGNIQYF.

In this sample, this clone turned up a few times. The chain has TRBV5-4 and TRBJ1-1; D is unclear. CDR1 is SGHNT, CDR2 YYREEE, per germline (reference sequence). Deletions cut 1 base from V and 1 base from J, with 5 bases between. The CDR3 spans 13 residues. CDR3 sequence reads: CASSLQENTEAFF. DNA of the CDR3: TGTGCCAGCAGCTTGCAGGAGAACACTGAAGCTTTCTTT. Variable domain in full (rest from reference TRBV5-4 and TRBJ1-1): ETGVTQSPTHLIKTRGQQVTLRCSSQSGHNTVSWYQQALGQGPQFIFQYYREEENGRGNFPPRFSGLQFPNYSSELNVNALELDDSALYLCASSLQENTEAFFGQGTRLTVV.

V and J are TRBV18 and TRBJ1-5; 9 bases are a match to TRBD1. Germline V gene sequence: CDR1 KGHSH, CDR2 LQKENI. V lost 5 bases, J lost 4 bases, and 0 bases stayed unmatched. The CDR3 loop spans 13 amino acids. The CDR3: CASSDRGNQPQHF. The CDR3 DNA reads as TGTGCCAGCTCAGACAGGGGGAATCAGCCCCAGCATTTT.

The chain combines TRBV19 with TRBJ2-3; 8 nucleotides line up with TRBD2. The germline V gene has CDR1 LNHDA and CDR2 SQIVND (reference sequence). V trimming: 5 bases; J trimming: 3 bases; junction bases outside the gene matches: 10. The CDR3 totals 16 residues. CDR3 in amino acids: CASSLRGGKGTDTQYF. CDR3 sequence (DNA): TGTGCCAGTAGTCTTCGGGGGGGTAAGGGGACAGATACGCAGTATTTT. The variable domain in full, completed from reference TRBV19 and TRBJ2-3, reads DGGITQSPKYLFRKEGQNVTLSCEQNLNHDAMYWYRQDPGQGLRLIYYSQIVNDFQKGDIAEGYSVSREKKESFPLTVTSAQKNPTAFYLCASSLRGGKGTDTQYFGPGTRLTVL.

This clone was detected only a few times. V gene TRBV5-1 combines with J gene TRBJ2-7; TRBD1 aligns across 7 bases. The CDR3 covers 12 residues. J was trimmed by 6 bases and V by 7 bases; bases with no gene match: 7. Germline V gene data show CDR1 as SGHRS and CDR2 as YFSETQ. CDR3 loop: CASGMTGPEQYF. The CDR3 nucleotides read TGCGCCAGCGGCATGACAGGGCCCGAGCAGTACTTC.

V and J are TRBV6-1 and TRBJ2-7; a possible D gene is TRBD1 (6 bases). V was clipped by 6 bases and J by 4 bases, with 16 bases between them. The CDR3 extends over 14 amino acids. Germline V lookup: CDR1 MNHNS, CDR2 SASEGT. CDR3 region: CASRSGTRTYEQYF. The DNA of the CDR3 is TGTGCCAGCAGGTCCGGGACAAGAACTTACGAGCAGTACTTC.

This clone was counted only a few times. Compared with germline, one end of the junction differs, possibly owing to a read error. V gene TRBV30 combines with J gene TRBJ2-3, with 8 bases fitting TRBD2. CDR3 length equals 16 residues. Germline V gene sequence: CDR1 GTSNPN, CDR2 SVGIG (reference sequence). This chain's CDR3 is CAWSVQTGGGLDAQYF. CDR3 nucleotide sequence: TGTGCCTGGAGTGTACAAACGGGGGGGGGATTAGATGCGCAGTATTTT.

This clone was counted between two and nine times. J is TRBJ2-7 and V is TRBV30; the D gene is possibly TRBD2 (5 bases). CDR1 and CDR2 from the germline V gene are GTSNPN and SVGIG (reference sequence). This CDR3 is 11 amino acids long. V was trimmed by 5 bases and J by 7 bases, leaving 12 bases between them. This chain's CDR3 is CAWDTSGEQYF. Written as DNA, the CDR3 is TGTGCCTGGGACACATCGGGGGAGCAGTACTTC.

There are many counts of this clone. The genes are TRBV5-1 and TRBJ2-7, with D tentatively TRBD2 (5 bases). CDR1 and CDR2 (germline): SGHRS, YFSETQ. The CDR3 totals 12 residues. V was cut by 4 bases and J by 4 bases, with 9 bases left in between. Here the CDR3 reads CASSADYYEQYF. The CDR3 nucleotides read TGCGCCAGCAGCGCCGACTATTACGAGCAGTACTTC. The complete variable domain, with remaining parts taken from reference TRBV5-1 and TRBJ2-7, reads KAGVTQTPRYLIKTRGQQVTLSCSPISGHRSVSWYQQTPGQGLQFLFEYFSETQRNKGNFPGRFSGRQFSNSRSEMNVSTLELGDSALYLCASSADYYEQYFGPGTRLTVT.

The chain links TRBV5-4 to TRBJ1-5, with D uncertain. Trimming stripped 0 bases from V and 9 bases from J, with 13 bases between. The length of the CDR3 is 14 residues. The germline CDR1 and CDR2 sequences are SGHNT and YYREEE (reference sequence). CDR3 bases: TGTGCCAGCAGCTTGGACCGGGCCGCGGGGCCCCAGCATTTT. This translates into CASSLDRAAGPQHF.

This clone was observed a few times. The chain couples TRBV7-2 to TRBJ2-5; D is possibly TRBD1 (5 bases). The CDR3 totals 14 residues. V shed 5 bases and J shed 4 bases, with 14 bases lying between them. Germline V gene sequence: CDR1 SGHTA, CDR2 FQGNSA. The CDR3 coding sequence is TGTGCCAGCAGCGGAAAGGGGTTAGGAGAGACCCAGTACTTC. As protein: CASSGKGLGETQYF. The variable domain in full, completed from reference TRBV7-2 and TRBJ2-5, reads GAGVSQSPSNKVTEKGKDVELRCDPISGHTALYWYRQSLGQGLEFLIYFQGNSAPDKSGLPSDRFSAERTGGSVSTLTIQRTQQEDSAVYLCASSGKGLGETQYFGPGTRLLVL.

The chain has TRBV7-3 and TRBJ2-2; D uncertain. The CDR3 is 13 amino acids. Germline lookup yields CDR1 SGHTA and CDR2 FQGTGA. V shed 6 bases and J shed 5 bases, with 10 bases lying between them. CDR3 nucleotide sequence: TGTGCCAGCAGTTATACTCCGACCGGGGAGCTGTTTTTT. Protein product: CASSYTPTGELFF.

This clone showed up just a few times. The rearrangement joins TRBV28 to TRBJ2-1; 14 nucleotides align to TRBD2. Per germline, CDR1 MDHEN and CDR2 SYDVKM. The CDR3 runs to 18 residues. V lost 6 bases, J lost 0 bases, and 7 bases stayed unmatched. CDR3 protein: CASRGLAGGISSYNEQFF. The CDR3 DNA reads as TGTGCCAGCAGAGGACTAGCGGGGGGAATAAGCTCCTACAATGAGCAGTTCTTC.

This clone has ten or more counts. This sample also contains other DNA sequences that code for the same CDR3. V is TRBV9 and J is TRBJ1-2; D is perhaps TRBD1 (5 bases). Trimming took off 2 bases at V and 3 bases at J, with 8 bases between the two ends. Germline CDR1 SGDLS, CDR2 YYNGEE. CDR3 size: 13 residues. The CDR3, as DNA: TGTGCCAGCAGCGTTGGGGGGGACTATGGCTACACCTTC. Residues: CASSVGGDYGYTF.

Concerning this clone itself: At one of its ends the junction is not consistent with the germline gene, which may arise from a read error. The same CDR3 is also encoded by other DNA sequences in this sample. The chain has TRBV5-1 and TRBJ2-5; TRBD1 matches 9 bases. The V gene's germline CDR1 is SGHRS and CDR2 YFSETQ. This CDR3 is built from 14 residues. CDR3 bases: TGCGCCAGCAGTTTGGGGACAGGGCGGGAGACCCAGTACTTC. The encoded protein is CASSLGTGRETQYF.